Sequencing of this TCR beta chain was carried out in a study of T cells after yellow fever vaccination. The germline gives CDR1 SGHTA, CDR2 FQGTGA. Trimming removed 5 bases from V and 5 bases from J, with 21 bases in between. The CDR3 loop spans 16 amino acids. For TCR, cDNA came from 5'RACE template switching, which added a universal primer site and UMIs. MiXCR was run by TCRdb on the 5' RACE reads, yielding one entry per CDR3 protein. The sample lists roughly 320,000 distinct CDR3 sequences, roughly 10% occurring once. The sample holds a few counts of this clonotype. V is TRBV7-3 and J is TRBJ2-5; D is possibly TRBD2 (5 bases). Source: CD4+ T cells sorted from PBMCs, taken 45 days after the yellow fever booster vaccination. This clonotype was obtained from a man younger than 30 who received the YFV17D yellow fever vaccine. Here the CDR3 reads CASSPSGLDSRETQYF. The CDR3, as DNA: TGTGCCAGCAGCCCGAGCGGTCTAGACTCGCGGGAGACCCAGTACTTC.